This T cell receptor (beta chain) emerged from a study of CD8+ T cells in alopecia areata. Study-level findings and limits: Compared with normal scalp, lesional scalp had higher clonality and more expanded CD8+ clones.

As to this clone: Antigen unknown.

Extracted RNA was reverse transcribed, and the resulting cDNA served as sequencing template. Sequenced by immunoSEQ multiplex PCR; TCRdb stores in-frame clones only, minus some. The sample has 150,000 to 200,000 clones, 50% to 75% seen once. Trimming shortened V by 3 bases and J by 2 bases, and 4 bases separated the two germline ends. CDR3 length equals 12 residues. Germline-derived CDR1 and CDR2 are KGHSH and LQKENI. This receptor was obtained from a human donor with alopecia areata. This chain uses TRBV18 with TRBJ2-5, with D hard to call. The source was CD4+ T cells sorted from blood, collected at week 0. CDR3: CASSPRQETQYF. The CDR3 coding sequence is TGTGCCAGCTCACCCCGACAAGAGACCCAGTACTTC.